This T cell receptor beta chain was documented in a study of T cell responses to AZD1222 COVID-19 vaccine (dated by TCRdb to about 2021). As for the study more broadly: AZD1222 recipients with second doses at about 4 weeks or about 12 weeks were pooled, because spike-specific TCR depth and breadth did not differ between schedules. A total of over 230 trial participants underwent TCR sequencing, of whom 200 to 220 had received two doses of AZD1222 and roughly 26 had received two doses of the MenACWY control vaccine. Trial participants were enrolled into age subgroups of 18-55, 56-69 and 70-plus years, which contained approximately 150, 30 and 60 TCR-sequenced participants, respectively. Beyond this particular receptor, the publication reports: CD4 TCRs associated with the vaccine covered the entire spike protein, and the dominant responses were in regions 160-218 and 743-854. Reportedly, almost half of the unique spike-specific TCRs recognized epitopes lying outside the regions that are mutated in the B.1.351 and B.1.1.7 variants. Because no samples from the day 14 peak response were available, repertoires could be characterized only after the peak T cell response. Participants were mostly white British, with more females than males. The authors suggested clonal diversity may have been underestimated. Only 5 to 7 AZD1222 recipients were SARS-CoV-2 seropositive at baseline, limiting conclusions about previously exposed vaccinees. The 56-69-year group was small, and its depth increase did not reach significance, likely because of low power. A significant rise in spike-specific TCR breadth and depth was observed after two AZD1222 doses relative to day 0 and relative to MenACWY recipients.

The CDR3 regions of human TCRbeta chains were subjected to immunosequencing. In the original analysis: TCRs in the repertoires were compared against a reference library of SARS-CoV-2-specific TCRs that had been generated with the MIRA antigen-specificity platform. Breadth was defined as the fraction of unique TCRs that were SARS-CoV-2-associated, and depth was defined as the fraction of total T cells that were SARS-CoV-2-associated. Using the MIRA data, each spike-specific TCR was mapped to the spike region that the TCR reacts to and placed in a CD4 or CD8 class. Log10-transformed breadth and depth values were compared by one-way ANOVA with Sidak's multiple comparisons tests. The source is immuneACCESS, and TCRdb retained only in-frame sequences with V and J called. Part of the clones is not carried over; for the studies checked, unresolved V genes explain less than half of this, and the remainder is unexplained. That table supplies the V and J calls and clone size; D and trimming were determined from the DNA. Present in this sample are some 120,000 clones, around 94% of which were seen just once. Around 7% of the sample belongs to the ten largest clones.

The sample's time point label, decoded: baseline before first vaccination. Samples from vaccinated people were obtained from the UK trials COV001 and COV002, which included a single-blind randomized controlled phase 2/3 trial of AZD1222 (ChAdOx1 nCoV-19) in healthy adults. For TCRbeta chain sequencing, PBMC samples from trial participants were taken at day 0 and at day 28 after the second dose. After removal of 8 bases from V and 0 bases from J, the junction retains 11 bases not matched to a gene. According to the germline V gene, CDR1 reads SGHRS and CDR2 reads YFSETQ. Inclusive of the bounding cysteine and phenylalanine, the CDR3 is 16 residues long. Only CDR3 DNA remains: 48 bases, in frame from the first base. About this clone: Its antigen has not been determined. One base away there is no much larger clone; base qualities are not given.

This receptor chain uses TRBV5-1 and TRBJ1-5, with 7 bases matching TRBD1. Sequencing used peripheral blood, obtained on day 0 of AZD1222 vaccination. The clonotype originates from an adult in good health. CDR3 region: CARCAGTAHSNQPQHF. The base sequence is TGCGCCAGGTGCGCCGGGACAGCTCATAGCAATCAGCCCCAGCATTTT.